The 9 T cell receptor beta chains below come from one sample, sequenced in a study of T cell repertoires in cytomegalovirus infection. TCRdb reprocessed the reads via MiXCR and lists one record per CDR3 protein. This sample has just over 300,000 distinct CDR3 sequences, with roughly 15% found just once. The sequencing sample was made of PBMCs. These receptors originate from a human donor in good health (CMV status not recorded). Some clones in this sample may be carry-over from other donors' samples.

This clonotype was recorded only once. This chain joins TRBV20-1 and TRBJ2-2, with D tentatively TRBD1 (6 bases). CDR3 length equals 11 residues. With 6 bases removed from V and 5 bases from J, the gap between germline ends came to 7 bases. Per germline, CDR1 DFQATT and CDR2 SNEGSKA (reference sequence). CDR3 DNA: TGCAGTGCAGGGGGTACCGGGGAGCTGTTTTTT. This sequence encodes CSAGGTGELFF.

The chain combines TRBV28 with TRBJ2-1; D could derive from TRBD1 or TRBD2 (5 bases each). The V end lost 2 bases, the J end lost 12 bases, and 14 bases lay between the germline ends. Germline V gene sequence: CDR1 MDHEN, CDR2 SYDVKM. The CDR3 is 13 amino acids. CDR3 nucleotides: TGTGCCAGCAGTTTAGCGATCAGGGACCGGCAGTTCTTC. Its protein is CASSLAIRDRQFF.

This clonotype has at least ten counts. The gene calls are TRBV11-2 and TRBJ1-2, with TRBD1 as a possible D gene (5 bases). This CDR3 is 15 amino acids long. CDR1 is SGHAT, CDR2 FQNNGV, per germline. Trimming took 0 bases from V and 4 from J, leaving 12 bases between them. DNA for the CDR3: TGTGCCAGCAGCTTAGATCAGGGTGGGTCCTATGGCTACACCTTC. It translates to CASSLDQGGSYGYTF.

This clonotype was seen repeatedly, ten times or more. The chain employs TRBV7-8 and TRBJ1-4; D might be TRBD1 (6 bases). V dropped 4 bases and J dropped 2 bases, with 8 bases sitting between them. This CDR3 is 14 amino acids long. Germline V gene data show CDR1 as SGHVS and CDR2 as FQNEAQ. The CDR3 DNA follows: TGTGCCAGCAGCTACAGGGTGACTAATGAAAAACTGTTTTTT. As protein: CASSYRVTNEKLFF.

The chain uses TRBV24-1 and TRBJ2-3; D unclear. The V gene's germline CDR1 is KGHDR and CDR2 SFDVKD. There are 16 residues in the CDR3. The ends were cut back, 0 bases at V and 1 base at J, with 10 bases in the middle. CDR3 residues: CATSDLRGPRTDTQYF. In nucleotides, the CDR3 is TGTGCCACCAGTGATTTGCGCGGCCCACGCACAGATACGCAGTATTTT.

This clonotype showed up many times. V is TRBV7-8 and J is TRBJ2-1, with D perhaps matching TRBD2 (5 bases). CDR1 SGHVS and CDR2 FQNEAQ come from the germline V gene. The V gene lost 2 bases and the J gene lost 10 bases, with 9 bases spanning the gap. This CDR3 region has 12 residues. The CDR3 DNA follows: TGTGCCAGCAGCTTATCGCCGGGGGAGCAGTTCTTC. It encodes CASSLSPGEQFF.

About this clonotype: One end of the junction does not line up with germline, which may come from a read error. The chain carries TRBV12-3 or TRBV12-4 and TRBJ2-2; no reliable D call. This CDR3 spans 14 amino acids. CDR3 bases: TGTGCCATTCCGCATTTTACGAAAACCGGGGAGCTGTTTTTT. As protein: CAIPHFTKTGELFF.

This clonotype was seen a few times. As DNA, the CDR3 is TGTGCCAGCAGTTACTCTCCGACAGGCCAAGCTTTCTTT. It encodes CASSYSPTGQAFF. V and J are TRBV6-6 and TRBJ1-1; perhaps TRBD1 as D (6 bases). V lost 0 bases and J lost 9, with 11 bases in between. CDR1 is MNHNY and CDR2 is SVGAGI in the germline V gene (reference sequence). The CDR3 runs 13 residues.

The CDR3 DNA follows: TGTGCCAGCAGTTACTCTAGGCTAGCGGGGGATGAGCAGTTCTTC. Its protein product is CASSYSRLAGDEQFF. The gene calls are TRBV6-5 and TRBJ2-1; 10 bases map to TRBD2. The junction had 4 bases not matched to a gene; V was cut back by 0 bases and J by 8 bases. Germline V gene data show CDR1 as MNHEY and CDR2 as SVGAGI. This CDR3 spans 15 amino acids.